This T cell receptor (beta chain) was found in a study of blood T cells in healthy people across ages. Notes on this clonotype: Its antigen is unidentified.

For the second PCR, which ran for about 7 to 12 cycles, a sample-barcoded 5' primer and a J-beta primer mix were used. TCRdb re-analysed the 5' RACE reads in MiXCR, keeping a single row per CDR3 protein. The table includes 710,000 or so distinct CDR3 sequences, about a fifth detected once. Whole-study findings and limits: More naive CD4+ cells and higher diversity marked long-lived donors relative to aged donors.

Unmatched junction bases numbered 7, after V lost 3 bases and J lost 8 bases. In germline, CDR1 is DFQATT, CDR2 SNEGSKA (reference sequence). The CDR3 loop spans 14 amino acids. The receptor was isolated from a man aged 65 to 79 in good health. The specimen sequenced was blood. The chain recombines TRBV20-1 with TRBJ2-4, with TRBD2 matching 10 bases. CDR3 amino acids: CSARASGRLDIQYF. As DNA, the CDR3 is TGCAGTGCTAGGGCTAGCGGGAGATTGGACATTCAGTACTTC.